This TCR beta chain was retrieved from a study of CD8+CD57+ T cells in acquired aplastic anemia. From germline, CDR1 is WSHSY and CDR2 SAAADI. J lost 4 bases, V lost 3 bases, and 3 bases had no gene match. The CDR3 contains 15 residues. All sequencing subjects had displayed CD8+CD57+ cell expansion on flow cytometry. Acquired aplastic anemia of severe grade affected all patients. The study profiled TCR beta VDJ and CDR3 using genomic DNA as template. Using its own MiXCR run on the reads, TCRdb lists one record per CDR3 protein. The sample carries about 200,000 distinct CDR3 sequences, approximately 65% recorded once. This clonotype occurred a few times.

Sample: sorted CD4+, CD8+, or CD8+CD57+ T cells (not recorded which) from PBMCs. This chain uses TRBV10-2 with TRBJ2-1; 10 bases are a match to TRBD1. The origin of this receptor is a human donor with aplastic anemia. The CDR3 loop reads CASSDRDRGYNEQFF. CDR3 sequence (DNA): TGCGCCAGCAGTGACCGGGACAGGGGATACAATGAGCAGTTCTTC.